The entry that follows covers one TCR beta chain sequence. This sample stems from a study of T cell responses to AZD1222 COVID-19 vaccine. CDR1 MDHEN and CDR2 SYDVKM come from the germline V gene. CDR3 length equals 17 residues. The V and J ends lost 3 bases and 6 bases, in that order; junction bases with no gene match: 15. The assay was immunoSEQ multiplex PCR, and TCRdb's table has in-frame clones only and misses some. The sample contains more than 95,000 clones, around 90% of which appear only once. The chain carries TRBV28 and TRBJ2-7; 9 bases map to TRBD1. The sequence derives from an adult in good health. Sequences were derived from peripheral blood, sampled on day 0 of AZD1222 vaccination. The CDR3 bases are TGTGCCAGCAGTTTTACAGGGGGCTACTTGATTTCGGGCGAGCAGTACTTC. Its protein product is CASSFTGGYLISGEQYF.